The next 11 T cell receptor beta chains were all read from a single sample in a study of cytomegalovirus exposure and HLA in healthy donors. The PCR was carried out with 60 Vbeta primers and 13 Jbeta primers. TCRdb keeps only in-frame clones here, not all; method: immunoSEQ multiplex PCR. The sample yields roughly 160,000 clones, approximately 80% seen once. The sequencing sample was made of PBMCs. The receptor source for this set is a male donor in good health and CMV-seronegative.

The table lists this clone with a few counts. The gene calls are TRBV5-8 and TRBJ1-2; D uncertain. CDR1 is SGHTS and CDR2 is YDEGEE in the germline V gene. V was trimmed by 0 bases and J by 2 bases, leaving 11 bases between them. The CDR3 is 15 residues long. The CDR3 nucleotides are TGTGCCAGCAGCTTGGCCTATAAAAGCAACTATGGCTACACCTTC. It codes for CASSLAYKSNYGYTF. Together with reference TRBV5-8 and TRBJ1-2, the CDR3 gives the full variable domain: EAGVTQSPTHLIKTRGQQATLRCSPISGHTSVYWYQQALGLGLQFLLWYDEGEERNRGNFPPRFSGRQFPNYSSELNVNALELEDSALYLCASSLAYKSNYGYTFGSGTRLTVV.

V usage is TRBV4-1 and J usage is TRBJ1-4, with 7 bases aligning to TRBD1. V lost 4 bases to trimming and J lost 3 bases; unmatched junction nucleotides: 8. CDR1 MGHRA and CDR2 YSYEKL come from the germline V gene. CDR3 size: 16 residues. The CDR3 DNA sequence: TGCGCCAGCAGCCCCATGCAGGGGGATCCTAATGAAAAACTGTTTTTT. It yields the protein CASSPMQGDPNEKLFF.

The rearrangement links TRBV29-1 to TRBJ1-4; possible D gene TRBD1, 6 bases. CDR3 length: 14 amino acids. The V end lost 7 bases, the J end lost 5 bases, and 17 bases lay between the germline ends. Germline V CDR1 and CDR2: SQVTM, ANQGSEA. CDR3 DNA sequence: TGCAGCGCCGACCTCGGACAGAACAATGAAAAACTGTTTTTT. Residues: CSADLGQNNEKLFF.

The chain employs TRBV11-2 and TRBJ2-3; D is unresolved. There are 14 residues in the CDR3. From germline, CDR1 is SGHAT and CDR2 FQNNGV. V gave up 4 bases and J gave up 0 bases, with 8 bases separating them. CDR3 in amino acids: CASSSEISTDTQYF. CDR3 sequence (DNA): TGTGCCAGCAGCTCTGAGATTAGCACAGATACGCAGTATTTT.

This clone appeared a few times. The V gene is TRBV7-9, the J gene TRBJ1-1; TRBD1 aligns across 8 bases. The germline V gene encodes CDR1 SEHNR and CDR2 FQNEAQ (reference sequence). V shed 0 bases and J 1 base; nucleotides not matched to a gene: 4. This CDR3 spans 16 amino acids. The CDR3 DNA reads TGTGCCAGCAGCTTAGCGGCTGGGACAGGGAACACTGAAGCTTTCTTT. Its protein product is CASSLAAGTGNTEAFF.

This clone has just one count. At one boundary the junction diverges from the germline segment, which might be a read error. The chain is built from TRBV19 and TRBJ1-2, with 7 nucleotides matching TRBD1. From germline, CDR1 is LNHDA and CDR2 SQIVND (reference sequence). This CDR3 spans 18 amino acids. The CDR3 DNA is TGTGCCAGTAGTATTAGTACAGGGGCATTGCTCCGCAACTATGGCTACCCCTTC. This translates into CASSISTGALLRNYGYPF.

The CDR3 DNA sequence: TGTGCCAGCAGCTTAGCTTTTACCCCGGGACAGGGGAATGAAAAACTGTTTTTT. This sequence encodes CASSLAFTPGQGNEKLFF. The genes are TRBV7-2 and TRBJ1-4, with 10 bases aligning to TRBD1. V shed 0 bases and J 5 bases; nucleotides not matched to a gene: 9. The CDR3 extends over 18 amino acids. Germline V lookup: CDR1 SGHTA, CDR2 FQGNSA.

The chain links TRBV7-9 to TRBJ2-7; weak D call: TRBD1 (6 bases). The CDR3 spans 14 residues. In germline, CDR1 is SEHNR, CDR2 FQNEAQ (reference sequence). The germline V and J ends were trimmed by 5 bases and 3 bases, with 14 bases remaining between them. The CDR3 is CASSPGSGVYEQYF. Here the CDR3 DNA reads TGTGCCAGCAGCCCTGGCTCAGGGGTCTACGAGCAGTACTTC.

This chain links TRBV5-1 with TRBJ2-3; weak D call: TRBD2 (6 bases). Germline V CDR1 and CDR2: SGHRS, YFSETQ. V was clipped by 0 bases and J by 0 bases, with 11 bases between them. The CDR3 loop spans 16 amino acids. CDR3 DNA: TGCGCCAGCAGCTTGGGAGGTAGCGGTAGCACAGATACGCAGTATTTT. Protein product: CASSLGGSGSTDTQYF.

The gene calls are TRBV15 and TRBJ2-5; TRBD1 aligns across 7 bases. Trimming removed 1 base from V and 1 base from J; junction bases left unmatched: 9. CDR3 length: 17 residues. In germline, CDR1 is LNHNV, CDR2 YYDKDF (reference sequence). The CDR3, as DNA: TGTGCCACCAGCAGAGGGGGTAGACAGGGCGTCCAAGAGACCCAGTACTTC. Protein: CATSRGGRQGVQETQYF.

The gene calls are TRBV19 and TRBJ2-3; 11 bases match TRBD2. The J segment lost 4 bases and the V segment lost 2 bases, leaving 2 bases of the junction unmatched. The CDR3 length is 15 residues. Germline loops: CDR1 LNHDA, CDR2 SQIVND (reference sequence). CDR3 protein: CASSITSGSADTQYF. CDR3 in DNA: TGTGCCAGTAGTATAACTAGCGGGAGTGCAGATACGCAGTATTTT.